This passage covers 11 T cell receptor beta chains from one sample sequenced in a study of long-term antiretroviral therapy in people with HIV. Assay version v3.0 of immunoSEQ was used, and it was run at survey level. Measured with immunoSEQ multiplex PCR; TCRdb has only the in-frame clones, and not every one. The sample holds some 14,000 clones, around 76% seen once. This sample comprised unsorted PBMCs, obtained 3.1 years after starting antiretroviral therapy. These receptors originate from a middle-aged man with HIV.

This clone was counted a single time. The CDR3 protein is CASSQDRGLTNEKLFF. CDR3 in DNA: TGTGCCAGCAGCCAAGATAGGGGGTTAACTAATGAAAAACTGTTTTTT. The genes are TRBV4-2 and TRBJ1-4, with a tentative D call TRBD1 (6 bases). The CDR3 is 16 residues long. Germline V gene sequence: CDR1 LGHNA, CDR2 YNFKEQ. The ends were cut back, 0 bases at V and 1 base at J, with 9 bases in the middle.

The J gene is TRBJ2-5, the V gene TRBV5-1; 14 positions match TRBD2. CDR1 SGHRS and CDR2 YFSETQ come from the germline V gene. This CDR3 spans 16 amino acids. Germline trimming cut 3 bases from V and 0 bases from J; bases unmatched to any gene: 1. The CDR3 loop reads CASSWTSGGYQETQYF. The CDR3 DNA is TGCGCCAGCAGCTGGACTAGCGGGGGGTACCAAGAGACCCAGTACTTC.

The chain is built from TRBV11-2 and TRBJ1-6; D uncertain. The length of the CDR3 is 16 residues. Germline loops: CDR1 SGHAT, CDR2 FQNNGV. Trimming removed 0 bases at V and 2 bases at J, with 8 bases between. The CDR3 coding sequence is TGTGCCAGCAGCTTAGATCGGGTCACCTATAATTCACCCCTCCACTTT. This gives the protein CASSLDRVTYNSPLHF.

The chain carries TRBV11-2 and TRBJ1-5, with D uncertain. Between the trimmed V and J ends, which lost 7 bases and 6 bases, there was a span of 22 bases. Germline values: CDR1 SGHAT, CDR2 FQNNGV. The CDR3 consists of 16 residues. The CDR3 here is CASTIIIGPYGQPQHF. For the CDR3, the DNA is TGTGCCAGCACCATTATTATAGGTCCTTATGGTCAGCCCCAGCATTTT.

The J gene is TRBJ1-5, the V gene TRBV4-1; no definite D call. Germline V lookup: CDR1 MGHRA, CDR2 YSYEKL. The CDR3 is 16 amino acids. Trimming removed 0 bases at V and 3 bases at J, with 12 bases between. The CDR3 is CASSQEFWASNQPQHF. DNA of the CDR3: TGCGCCAGCAGCCAAGAATTCTGGGCTTCCAATCAGCCCCAGCATTTT.

The chain's CDR3 is CASSSQDGELFF. The CDR3 DNA reads TGTGCCAGCAGCTCACAGGATGGGGAACTGTTTTTT. V usage is TRBV11-2 and J usage is TRBJ1-4, with a tentative D call TRBD1 (5 bases). CDR1 is SGHAT, CDR2 FQNNGV, per germline. The CDR3 runs 12 residues. Trimming left V 4 bases short and J 12 bases short, with 12 bases between.

The V call is TRBV2, the J call TRBJ2-3; D might be TRBD1 (6 bases). This CDR3 is built from 14 residues. The ends were cut back, 6 bases at V and 6 bases at J, with 16 bases in the middle. Germline lookup yields CDR1 SNHLY and CDR2 FYNNEI. The CDR3 region is CASRRQDDTDTQYF. Here the CDR3 DNA reads TGTGCCAGCAGGAGACAGGATGATACGGATACGCAGTATTTT.

V and J are TRBV5-8 and TRBJ1-2; D call uncertain. The V and J ends lost 2 bases and 0 bases respectively, with 5 bases between them. The CDR3 runs to 13 residues. Germline CDR1 reads SGHTS; CDR2 reads YDEGEE. This CDR3 is CASSFSTNYGYTF. The CDR3 bases are TGTGCCAGCAGCTTTAGCACTAACTATGGCTACACCTTC.

The chain carries TRBV7-3 and TRBJ2-1; no clear D gene. CDR1 and CDR2 from the germline V gene are SGHTA and FQGTGA. V was pared by 4 bases and J by 10 bases, with 11 bases between. This CDR3 is built from 12 residues. The CDR3 sequence is CASSSTDREQFF. CDR3 nucleotides: TGTGCCAGCAGCTCGACGGATAGAGAGCAGTTCTTC.

The CDR3: CASSEGSPYGYTF. CDR3 DNA: TGCGCCAGCAGTGAGGGATCCCCATATGGCTACACCTTC. V usage is TRBV10-1 and J usage is TRBJ1-2; no reliable D call. V lost 2 bases to trimming and J lost 5 bases, with 9 bases between them. CDR3 length equals 13 residues. CDR1 is WNHNN and CDR2 is SYGVQD in the germline V gene (reference sequence).

The rearrangement joins TRBV5-5 to TRBJ2-7, with 12 positions matching TRBD1. The CDR3 extends over 16 amino acids. Germline V gives CDR1 SGHKS, CDR2 YYEKEE (reference sequence). V gave up 2 bases and J gave up 7 bases; unmatched junction bases: 10. DNA for the CDR3: TGTGCCAGCAGCTTAAATCCGGGACAGGGGGCGGGAGAGCAGTACTTC. Its translation is CASSLNPGQGAGEQYF.